Following are 13 T cell receptor beta chains from one sample sequenced in a study of blood T cell repertoires in COVID-19. Repertoires were generated with immunoSEQ multiplex PCR, while TCRdb's copy carries only in-frame clones and drops some. Here the sample spans 85,000 to 130,000 clones, around 84% being singletons. The sequenced material came from peripheral blood. The receptor source for this set is a man in his 60s with acute or convalescent COVID-19.

There are a few counts of this clone. The gene calls are TRBV5-4 and TRBJ1-6; D perhaps matches TRBD1 (5 bases). In germline, CDR1 is SGHNT, CDR2 YYREEE (reference sequence). CDR3 length equals 16 residues. V lost 3 bases and J lost 5, with 15 bases in between. The CDR3 sequence is CASSSDTRVDNSPLHF. CDR3 coding DNA: TGTGCCAGCAGCTCCGACACCAGGGTGGATAATTCACCCCTCCACTTT.

The genes are TRBV5-8 and TRBJ1-5; TRBD1 might be the D (5 bases). The CDR3 is made up of 17 amino acids. Germline V gene data show CDR1 as SGHTS and CDR2 as YDEGEE. The V end lost 1 base, the J end lost 4 bases, and 18 bases lay between the germline ends. CDR3 nucleotide sequence: TGTGCCAGCAGCTTGTTGCGGGGCCTGGGGTCTAATCAGCCCCAGCATTTT. The encoded protein is CASSLLRGLGSNQPQHF.

The chain joins TRBV6-5 to TRBJ1-2; 11 bases are a match to TRBD1. CDR3 size: 15 residues. V trimming: 8 bases; J trimming: 4 bases; junction bases outside the gene matches: 9. The V gene's germline CDR1 is MNHEY and CDR2 SVGAGI. The DNA of the CDR3 is TGTGCCAGCCTCGGGACAGGGGGTCTGGGCTATGGCTACACCTTC. It encodes CASLGTGGLGYGYTF.

This clone was detected only once. The chain has TRBV5-6 and TRBJ2-1; D unresolved. V was clipped by 1 base and J by 8 bases, with 22 bases between them. Germline CDR1 is SGHDT and CDR2 is YYEEEE. The CDR3 has 17 residues. CDR3 in DNA: TGTGCCAGCAGCTTGTCTGAATTCGAGGCCTATTTGGATGAGCAGTTCTTC. Translating gives CASSLSEFEAYLDEQFF.

Here the CDR3 DNA reads TGTGCCAGCACGGGACAGGGAGCGGCGGATCAGCCCCAGCATTTT. This encodes CASTGQGAADQPQHF. This chain connects TRBV28 to TRBJ1-5, with 9 nucleotides matching TRBD1. CDR1 is MDHEN, CDR2 SYDVKM, per germline. The trim removed 7 bases at V and 5 bases at J, leaving 9 bases unmatched. The CDR3 is 15 amino acids.

The rearrangement joins TRBV5-1 to TRBJ1-2; TRBD1 might be the D (5 bases). V lost 0 bases and J 8 bases, leaving 11 bases between the germline ends. Germline CDR1 reads SGHRS; CDR2 reads YFSETQ. This CDR3 has 13 amino acids. The CDR3 nucleotides read TGCGCCAGCAGCTTGGAGGGGATGCGGGGCTACACCTTC. The encoded protein is CASSLEGMRGYTF.

This chain connects TRBV29-1 to TRBJ2-3, with D maybe TRBD1 (6 bases). In germline, CDR1 is SQVTM, CDR2 ANQGSEA. The CDR3 totals 13 residues. With 3 bases removed from V and 4 bases from J, the gap between germline ends came to 11 bases. The CDR3 loop is CSVDRGQPDTQYF. CDR3 nucleotides: TGCAGCGTTGACAGGGGACAACCAGATACGCAGTATTTT.

This rearrangement joins TRBV5-4 to TRBJ2-2; 8 bases line up with TRBD1. Germline CDR1 and CDR2: SGHNT and YYREEE (reference sequence). This CDR3 is 17 amino acids long. V was pared by 5 bases and J by 5 bases, with 14 bases of the junction left unmatched. The CDR3 reads CASRPDSGTGHTGELFF. The CDR3 nucleotides read TGTGCCAGCAGACCCGATTCCGGGACAGGCCATACCGGGGAGCTGTTTTTT.

This clone was seen a single time. This chain joins TRBV2 and TRBJ1-5; 11 positions agree with TRBD1. V gave up 4 bases and J gave up 6 bases; unmatched junction bases: 2. Per germline, CDR1 SNHLY and CDR2 FYNNEI. The CDR3 consists of 14 residues. CDR3 sequence reads: CASSGTGGIQPQHF. The CDR3 DNA is TGTGCCAGCAGTGGGACAGGGGGCATTCAGCCCCAGCATTTT. The full variable domain, with the rest looked up from reference TRBV2 and TRBJ1-5, is EPEVTQTPSHQVTQMGQEVILRCVPISNHLYFYWYRQILGQKVEFLVSFYNNEISEKSEIFDDQFSVERPDGSNFTLKIRSTKLEDSAMYFCASSGTGGIQPQHFGDGTRLSIL.

The chain recombines TRBV9 with TRBJ2-4; 7 positions agree with TRBD2. Germline loops: CDR1 SGDLS, CDR2 YYNGEE. The trim removed 3 bases at V and 5 bases at J, leaving 8 bases unmatched. The CDR3 covers 15 residues. The CDR3: CASSASGLGENIQYF. In nucleotides, the CDR3 is TGTGCCAGCAGCGCTAGCGGCCTGGGGGAAAACATTCAGTACTTC. The full variable domain, with the rest looked up from reference TRBV9 and TRBJ2-4, is DSGVTQTPKHLITATGQRVTLRCSPRSGDLSVYWYQQSLDQGLQFLIQYYNGEERAKGNILERFSAQQFPDLHSELNLSSLELGDSALYFCASSASGLGENIQYFGAGTRLSVL.

The V call is TRBV7-9, the J call TRBJ2-7; D is undetermined. CDR1 is SEHNR and CDR2 is FQNEAQ in the germline V gene (reference sequence). The CDR3 contains 13 residues. V lost 5 bases, J lost 5 bases, and 13 bases lay in between. The CDR3 loop reads CASSHYTNHEQYF. In DNA form, the CDR3 reads TGTGCCAGCAGCCACTATACTAATCACGAGCAGTACTTC.

The CDR3, as DNA: TGTGCCACCAGCAGAGAAACCGGGAGAACTAACTATGGCTACACCTTC. The encoded protein is CATSRETGRTNYGYTF. The gene calls are TRBV15 and TRBJ1-2; D unresolved. The CDR3 is made up of 16 amino acids. CDR1 is LNHNV, CDR2 YYDKDF, per germline (reference sequence). Trimming stripped 0 bases from V and 0 bases from J, with 11 bases between.

In DNA form, the CDR3 reads TGTGCCAGCAGCTTGGAGGGCGGGATAGCCTACAATGAGCAGTTCTTC. It encodes CASSLEGGIAYNEQFF. V and J are TRBV5-8 and TRBJ2-1; possible D gene TRBD2, 6 bases. V lost 0 bases, J lost 2 bases, and 12 bases lay in between. The germline gives CDR1 SGHTS, CDR2 YDEGEE. CDR3 length equals 16 residues.